This TCR beta chain was sequenced in a study of Graves' ophthalmopathy and Graves' hyperthyroidism. Amplifying from RNA transcripts, the study obtained TCR beta CDR3 regions. After a first-round RT-PCR with HTBI primers, a second-round multiplex PCR was run. Each CDR3 protein is one row after TCRdb ran MiXCR on the multiplex PCR reads. The table shows 500,000 to 700,000 distinct CDR3 sequences, with 39% occurring only once. V shed 5 bases and J 7 bases; nucleotides not matched to a gene: 7. From germline, CDR1 is SQVTM and CDR2 ANQGSEA. This CDR3 is built from 13 residues. The clonotype originates from an adult man with Graves' hyperthyroidism. The sample comprised peripheral blood or thyroid tissue (not recorded which). The genes are TRBV29-1 and TRBJ2-2; 7 bases are a match to TRBD2. CDR3 in DNA: TGCAGCGTTCGATCCCGGACTAGCGGGGAGCTGTTTTTT. It is translated as CSVRSRTSGELFF.